This T cell receptor beta chain was obtained from a study of tumor-infiltrating lymphocytes in primary liver carcinoma. This clonotype was detected once. Antigen unknown. A single base separates this from a much larger clone, so it may be a read error. The study's findings and limits: Overlap in tumor-adjacent and tumor-blood pairs fell below that of tumor region pairs.

The CDR3 runs 13 residues. CDR1 is WSHSY and CDR2 is SAAADI in the germline V gene. The V segment lost 6 bases and the J segment 3 bases; nucleotides outside the gene matches: 2. Total RNA and DNA came together from 20-30 mg of bulk tissue without cell sorting. With a constant-region primer, TCR beta cDNA was made from 400 to 550 ng of total RNA. Libraries of TCR beta came from three nested multiplex PCR rounds with slightly modified ARM-PCR. With TRBV1-TRBV30 forward primers and a C-beta reverse primer, the first two PCR rounds were run for roughly 9 cycles each. From the multiplex PCR reads, TCRdb called clonotypes with MiXCR, one entry per CDR3 protein. The table records about 130,000 distinct CDR3 sequences, 50% to 80% of them present only once.

The chain carries TRBV10-2 and TRBJ2-7; 10 bases are a match to TRBD2. This clonotype was sampled from a woman aged 60-70 years with primary liver carcinoma and hepatitis B virus infection. Sequences were obtained from liver tumor tissue from sampling region 3. Indicated subset: tumor region T3, left-lateral pole. The CDR3: CASRVAGGYEQYF. CDR3 in DNA: TGCGCCAGCAGAGTAGCGGGAGGCTACGAGCAGTACTTC.